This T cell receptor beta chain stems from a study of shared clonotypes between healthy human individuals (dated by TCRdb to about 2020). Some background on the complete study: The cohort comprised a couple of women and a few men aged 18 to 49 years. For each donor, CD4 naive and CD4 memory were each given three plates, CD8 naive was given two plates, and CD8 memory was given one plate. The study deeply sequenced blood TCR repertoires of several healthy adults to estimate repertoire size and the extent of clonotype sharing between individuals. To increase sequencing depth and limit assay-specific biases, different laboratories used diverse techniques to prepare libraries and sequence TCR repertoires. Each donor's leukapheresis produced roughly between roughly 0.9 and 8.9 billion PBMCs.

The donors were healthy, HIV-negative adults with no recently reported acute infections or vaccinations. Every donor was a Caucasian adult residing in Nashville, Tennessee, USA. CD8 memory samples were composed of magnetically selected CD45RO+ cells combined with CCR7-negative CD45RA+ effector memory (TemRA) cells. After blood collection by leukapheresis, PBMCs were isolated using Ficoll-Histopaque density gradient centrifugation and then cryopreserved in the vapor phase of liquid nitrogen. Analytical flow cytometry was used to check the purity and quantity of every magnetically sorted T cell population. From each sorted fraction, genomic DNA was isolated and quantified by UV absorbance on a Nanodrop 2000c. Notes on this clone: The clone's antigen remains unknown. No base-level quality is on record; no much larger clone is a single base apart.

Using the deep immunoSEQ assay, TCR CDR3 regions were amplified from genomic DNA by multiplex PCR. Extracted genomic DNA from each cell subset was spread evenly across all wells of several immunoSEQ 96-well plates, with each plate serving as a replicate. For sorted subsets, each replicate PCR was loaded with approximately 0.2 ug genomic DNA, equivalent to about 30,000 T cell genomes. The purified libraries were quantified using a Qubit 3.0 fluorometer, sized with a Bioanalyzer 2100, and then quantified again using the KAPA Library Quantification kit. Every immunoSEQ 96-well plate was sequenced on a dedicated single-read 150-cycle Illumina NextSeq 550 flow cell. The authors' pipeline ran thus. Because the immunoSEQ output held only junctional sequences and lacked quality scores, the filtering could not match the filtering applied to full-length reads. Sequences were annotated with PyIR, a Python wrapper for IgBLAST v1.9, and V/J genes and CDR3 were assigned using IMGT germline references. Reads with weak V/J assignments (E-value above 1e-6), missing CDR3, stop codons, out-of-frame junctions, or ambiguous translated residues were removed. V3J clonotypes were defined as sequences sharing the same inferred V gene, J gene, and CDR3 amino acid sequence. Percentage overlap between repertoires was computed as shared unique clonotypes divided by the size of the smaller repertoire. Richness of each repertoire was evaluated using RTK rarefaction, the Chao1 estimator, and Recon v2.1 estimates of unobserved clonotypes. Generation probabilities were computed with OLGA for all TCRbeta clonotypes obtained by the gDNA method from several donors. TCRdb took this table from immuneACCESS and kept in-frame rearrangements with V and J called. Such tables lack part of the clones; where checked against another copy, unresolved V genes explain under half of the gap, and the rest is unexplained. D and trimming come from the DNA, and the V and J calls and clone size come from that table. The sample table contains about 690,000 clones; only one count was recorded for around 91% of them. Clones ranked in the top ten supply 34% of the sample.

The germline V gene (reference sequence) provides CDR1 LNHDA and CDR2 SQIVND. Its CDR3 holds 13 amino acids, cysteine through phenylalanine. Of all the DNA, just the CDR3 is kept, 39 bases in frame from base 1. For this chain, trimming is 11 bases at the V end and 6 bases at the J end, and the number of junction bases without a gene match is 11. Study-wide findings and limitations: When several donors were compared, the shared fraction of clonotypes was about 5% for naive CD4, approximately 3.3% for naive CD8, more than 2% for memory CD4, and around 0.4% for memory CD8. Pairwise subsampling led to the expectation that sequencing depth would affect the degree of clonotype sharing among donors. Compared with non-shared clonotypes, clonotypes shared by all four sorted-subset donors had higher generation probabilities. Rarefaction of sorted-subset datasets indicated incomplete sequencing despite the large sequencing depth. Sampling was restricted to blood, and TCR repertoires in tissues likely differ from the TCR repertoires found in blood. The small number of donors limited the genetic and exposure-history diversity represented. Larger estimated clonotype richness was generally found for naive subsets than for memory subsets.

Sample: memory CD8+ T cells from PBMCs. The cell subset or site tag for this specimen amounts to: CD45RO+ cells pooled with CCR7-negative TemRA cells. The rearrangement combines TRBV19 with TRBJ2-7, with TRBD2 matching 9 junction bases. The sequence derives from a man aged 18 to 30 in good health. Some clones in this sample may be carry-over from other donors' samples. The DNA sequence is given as TGTGCCTGGAGGTTAGCGGGAGTACCCGAGCAGTACTTC. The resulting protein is CAWRLAGVPEQYF. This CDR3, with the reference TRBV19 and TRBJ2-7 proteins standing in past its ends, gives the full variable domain DGGITQSPKYLFRKEGQNVTLSCEQNLNHDAMYWYRQDPGQGLRLIYYSQIVNDFQKGDIAEGYSVSREKKESFPLTVTSAQKNPTAFYLCAWRLAGVPEQYFGPGTRLTVT.